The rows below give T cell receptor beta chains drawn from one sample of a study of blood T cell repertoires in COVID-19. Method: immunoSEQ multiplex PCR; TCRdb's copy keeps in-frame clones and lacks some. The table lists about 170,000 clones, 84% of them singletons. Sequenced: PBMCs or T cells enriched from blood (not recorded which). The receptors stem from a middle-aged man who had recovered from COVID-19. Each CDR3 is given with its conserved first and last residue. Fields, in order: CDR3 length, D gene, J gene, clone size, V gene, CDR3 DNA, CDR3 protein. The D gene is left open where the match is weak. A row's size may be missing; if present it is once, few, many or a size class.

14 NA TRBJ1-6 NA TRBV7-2 TGTGCCAGCAGCTTCTATGCCCCCCATTCACCCCTCCACTTT CASSFYAPHSPLHF
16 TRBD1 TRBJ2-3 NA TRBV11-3 TGTGCCAGCAGCTTAGACGGGACAGCCATCACAGATACGCAGTATTTT CASSLDGTAITDTQYF
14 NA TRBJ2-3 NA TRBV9 TGTGCCAGCAGCGTAGAATTGGCGGGCCGATCGCAGTATTTT CASSVELAGRSQYF
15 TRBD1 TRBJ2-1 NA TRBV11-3 TGTGCCAGCAGCTTAGGGGGACAGAGATACAATGAGCAGTTCTTC CASSLGGQRYNEQFF
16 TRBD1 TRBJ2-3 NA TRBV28 TGTGCCAGCAGCCTTGTGGGACAGGGAAGCACAGATACGCAGTATTTT CASSLVGQGSTDTQYF
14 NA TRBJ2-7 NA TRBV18 TGTGCCAGCTCACCACAAGATAGCTCCTACGAGCAGTACTTC CASSPQDSSYEQYF
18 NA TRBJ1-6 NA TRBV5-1 TGCGCCAGCAGCTTGGAAGACCGGGGAAGCTCCTATAATTCACCCCTCCACTTT CASSLEDRGSSYNSPLHF
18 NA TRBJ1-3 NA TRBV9 TGTGCCAGCAGCGCCAGGGACTCACCACTTGGGCCTGGAAACACCATATATTTT CASSARDSPLGPGNTIYF
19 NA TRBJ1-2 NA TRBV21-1 TGTGCCAGCAGCAAAGATAAGTGTGGGCAGGAAAGAACTAACTATGGCTACACCTTC CASSKDKCGQERTNYGYTF
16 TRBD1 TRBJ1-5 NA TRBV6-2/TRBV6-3 TGTGCCAGCAGATACCGGGGGCAGGGGGGCAATCAGCCCCAGCATTTT CASRYRGQGGNQPQHF
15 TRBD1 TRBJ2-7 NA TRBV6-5 TGTGCCAGCACCCCGGCGGACAGGTGGCGTGGTGAGCAGTACTTC CASTPADRWRGEQYF
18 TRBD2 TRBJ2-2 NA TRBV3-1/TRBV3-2 TGTGCCAGCAGCCAAGATCGACGAAGGGCTAGCGGCACCGGGGAGCTGTTTTTT CASSQDRRRASGTGELFF
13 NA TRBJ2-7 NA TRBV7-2 TGTGCCAGCAGCTTGACAGAATCCTACGAGCAGTACTTC CASSLTESYEQYF
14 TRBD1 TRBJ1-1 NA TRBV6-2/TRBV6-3 TGTGCCAGCAGTTACTCGGGACAGGGCCCTGAAGCTTTCTTT CASSYSGQGPEAFF
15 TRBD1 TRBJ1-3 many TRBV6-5 TGTGCCAGCAGTTACGCTCAGGGGGCTGGAAACACCATATATTTT CASSYAQGAGNTIYF